The 5 T cell receptor beta chains reported below all come from one sample, sequenced in a study of beta chain features in type 1 diabetes (dated by TCRdb to between 2018 and 2020). The library was obtained by the immunoSEQ multiplex PCR assay. The High Capacity cDNA Reverse Transcription Kit was used to reverse transcribe all of the isolated RNA, meaning that expressed TCRB transcripts were what got sequenced. TCRdb stores this immuneACCESS table with in-frame sequences only. Part of the clones is absent; in the studies checked, under half of the shortfall reflects unresolved V genes, and no reason is known for the rest. The sample has a few hundred thousand clones on record, around 10% of them singletons. The top ten clonotypes cover about 0.015% of the sample. The sequencing input was naive CD4+ T cells from blood. The cell subset or site label, as the study defines it: true naive CD4+ T cells. The source is a woman between 25 and 40 years old in good health.

This clone was counted a few times. The J gene is TRBJ2-3, the V gene TRBV5-1; 10 bases map to TRBD2. Trimming at V came to 1 base and at J to 3 bases, leaving 5 bases not matched to a gene. Germline V gives CDR1 SGHRS, CDR2 YFSETQ. There are 16 residues in the CDR3. CDR3 nucleotides: TGCGCCAGCAGCTTGAGCCTAGCGGGAGAAACAGATACGCAGTATTTT. Its translation: CASSLSLAGETDTQYF.

This clone turned up a few times. The rearrangement links TRBV19 to TRBJ2-7; TRBD2 agrees at 8 bases. Trimming at V came to 5 bases and at J to 0 bases, leaving 6 bases not matched to a gene. The CDR3 extends over 15 amino acids. Germline loops: CDR1 LNHDA, CDR2 SQIVND (reference sequence). This CDR3 reads CASSRSGDRSYEQYF. In DNA, the CDR3 is TGTGCCAGTAGTCGTAGCGGGGACCGCTCCTACGAGCAGTACTTC.

The chain links TRBV11-2 to TRBJ2-1, with D possibly being TRBD2 (5 bases). The CDR3 runs to 16 residues. Looked up from germline, CDR1 is SGHAT and CDR2 is FQNNGV. V dropped 5 bases and J dropped 1 base, with 15 bases sitting between them. CDR3 bases: TGTGCCAGCAGCCCCTATCACGAGCGGTCCTACAATGAGCAGTTCTTC. It codes for CASSPYHERSYNEQFF.

This clone was recorded a few times. V and J are TRBV4-3 and TRBJ2-7; D might be TRBD2 (7 bases). CDR3 length equals 15 residues. V was clipped by 2 bases and J by 4 bases, with 15 bases between them. Germline CDR1 reads LGHNA; CDR2 reads YSLEER. The CDR3 region has the DNA TGCGCCAGCAGCCAAAACAGGGACGGGAGGTACGAGCAGTACTTC. It specifies CASSQNRDGRYEQYF.

The chain employs TRBV5-1 and TRBJ1-1, with D tentatively TRBD1 (6 bases). Trimming cost V 5 bases and J 0 bases, with 17 bases left between them. Germline CDR1 and CDR2: SGHRS and YFSETQ. The CDR3 totals 16 residues. The CDR3 is CASSSRGGVMNTEAFF. The DNA of the CDR3 is TGCGCCAGCAGTTCCAGGGGTGGGGTCATGAACACTGAAGCTTTCTTT. The full variable domain, its missing parts supplied by reference TRBV5-1 and TRBJ1-1, is KAGVTQTPRYLIKTRGQQVTLSCSPISGHRSVSWYQQTPGQGLQFLFEYFSETQRNKGNFPGRFSGRQFSNSRSEMNVSTLELGDSALYLCASSSRGGVMNTEAFFGQGTRLTVV.